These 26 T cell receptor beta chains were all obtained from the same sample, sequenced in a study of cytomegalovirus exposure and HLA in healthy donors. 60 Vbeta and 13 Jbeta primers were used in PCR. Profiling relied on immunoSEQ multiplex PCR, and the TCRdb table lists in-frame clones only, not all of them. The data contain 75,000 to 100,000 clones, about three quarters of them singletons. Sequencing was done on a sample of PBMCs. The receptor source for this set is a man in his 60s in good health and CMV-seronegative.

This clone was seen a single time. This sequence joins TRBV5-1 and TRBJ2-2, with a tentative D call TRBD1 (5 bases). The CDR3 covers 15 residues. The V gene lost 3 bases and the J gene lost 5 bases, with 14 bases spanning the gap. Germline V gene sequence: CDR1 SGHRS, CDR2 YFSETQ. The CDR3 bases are TGCGCCAGCAGCTCTACAGGTTTAGGAACCGGGGAGCTGTTTTTT. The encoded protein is CASSSTGLGTGELFF.

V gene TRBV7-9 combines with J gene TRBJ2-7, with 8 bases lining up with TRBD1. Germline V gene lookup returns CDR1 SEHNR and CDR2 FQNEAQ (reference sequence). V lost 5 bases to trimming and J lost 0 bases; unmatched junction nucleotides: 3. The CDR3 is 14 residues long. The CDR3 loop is CASSPGGASYEQYF. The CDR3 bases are TGTGCCAGCAGCCCAGGGGGCGCCTCCTACGAGCAGTACTTC.

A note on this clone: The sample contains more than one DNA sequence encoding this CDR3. The chain's CDR3 is CASSVGGATNEKLFF. The CDR3 DNA reads TGTGCCAGCAGCGTAGGGGGCGCAACTAATGAAAAACTGTTTTTT. The chain couples TRBV9 to TRBJ1-4; the D gene is possibly TRBD1 (5 bases). V was shortened by 0 bases and J by 0 bases, with 6 bases between the two germline ends. CDR3 size: 15 residues. CDR1 is SGDLS, CDR2 YYNGEE, per germline.

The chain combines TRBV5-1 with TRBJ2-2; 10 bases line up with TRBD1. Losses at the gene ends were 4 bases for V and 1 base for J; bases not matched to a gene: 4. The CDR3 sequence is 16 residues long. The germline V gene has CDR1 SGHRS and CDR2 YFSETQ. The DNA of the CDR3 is TGCGCCAGCAGCATCGGACAGGGGGGGAACACCGGGGAGCTGTTTTTT. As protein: CASSIGQGGNTGELFF.

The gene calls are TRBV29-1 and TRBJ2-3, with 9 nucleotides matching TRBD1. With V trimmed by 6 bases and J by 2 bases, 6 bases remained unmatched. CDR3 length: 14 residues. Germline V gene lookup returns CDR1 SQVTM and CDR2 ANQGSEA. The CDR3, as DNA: TGCAGCGTCTTAGACAGGGGGGTCACAGATACGCAGTATTTT. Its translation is CSVLDRGVTDTQYF.

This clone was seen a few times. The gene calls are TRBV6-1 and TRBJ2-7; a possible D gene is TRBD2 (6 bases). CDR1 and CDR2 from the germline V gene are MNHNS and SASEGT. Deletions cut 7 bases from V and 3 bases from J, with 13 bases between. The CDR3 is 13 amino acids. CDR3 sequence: CASKTGDFYEQYF. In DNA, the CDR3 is TGTGCCAGCAAAACGGGAGACTTCTACGAGCAGTACTTC.

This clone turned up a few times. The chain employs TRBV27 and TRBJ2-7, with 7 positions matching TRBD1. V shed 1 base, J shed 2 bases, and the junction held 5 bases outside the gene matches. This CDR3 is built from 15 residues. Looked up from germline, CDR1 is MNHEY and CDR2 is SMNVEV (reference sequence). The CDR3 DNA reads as TGTGCCAGCAGTTTATACTTCCAGGGGGCCTACGAGCAGTACTTC. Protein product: CASSLYFQGAYEQYF.

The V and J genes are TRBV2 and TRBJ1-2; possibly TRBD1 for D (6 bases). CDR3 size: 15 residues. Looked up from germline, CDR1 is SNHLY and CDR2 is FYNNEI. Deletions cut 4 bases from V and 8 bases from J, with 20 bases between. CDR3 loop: CASSVLTGPMAGYTF. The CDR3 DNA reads TGTGCCAGCAGTGTTTTAACAGGGCCTATGGCGGGCTACACCTTC.

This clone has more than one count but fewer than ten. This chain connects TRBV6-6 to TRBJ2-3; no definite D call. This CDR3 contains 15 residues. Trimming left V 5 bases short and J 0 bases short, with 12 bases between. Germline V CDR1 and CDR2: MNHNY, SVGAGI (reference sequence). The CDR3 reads CASSPPGSSTDTQYF. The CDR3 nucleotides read TGTGCCAGCAGTCCTCCCGGGTCGAGCACAGATACGCAGTATTTT.

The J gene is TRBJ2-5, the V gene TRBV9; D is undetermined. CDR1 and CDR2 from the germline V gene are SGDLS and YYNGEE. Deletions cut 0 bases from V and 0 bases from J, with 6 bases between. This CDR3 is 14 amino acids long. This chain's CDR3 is CASSVDPNQETQYF. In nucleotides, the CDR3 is TGTGCCAGCAGCGTAGATCCCAACCAAGAGACCCAGTACTTC.

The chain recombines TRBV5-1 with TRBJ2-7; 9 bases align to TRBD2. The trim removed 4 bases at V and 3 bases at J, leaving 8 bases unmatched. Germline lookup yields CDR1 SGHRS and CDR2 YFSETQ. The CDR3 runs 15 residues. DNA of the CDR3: TGCGCCAGCAGCCTCAGGACTAGCGCTGGCTACGAGCAGTACTTC. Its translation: CASSLRTSAGYEQYF.

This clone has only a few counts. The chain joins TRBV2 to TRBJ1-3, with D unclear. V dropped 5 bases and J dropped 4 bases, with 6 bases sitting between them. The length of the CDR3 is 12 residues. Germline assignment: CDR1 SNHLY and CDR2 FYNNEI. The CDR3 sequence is CASSIRGNTIYF. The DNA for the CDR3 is TGTGCCAGCAGTATCAGGGGAAACACCATATATTTT.

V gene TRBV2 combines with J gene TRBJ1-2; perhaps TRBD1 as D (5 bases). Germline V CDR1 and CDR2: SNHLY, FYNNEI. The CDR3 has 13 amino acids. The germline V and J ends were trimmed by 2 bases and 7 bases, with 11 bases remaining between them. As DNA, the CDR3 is TGTGCCAGCAGTGAATCTGGGGCAGGTGGCTACACCTTC. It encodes CASSESGAGGYTF.

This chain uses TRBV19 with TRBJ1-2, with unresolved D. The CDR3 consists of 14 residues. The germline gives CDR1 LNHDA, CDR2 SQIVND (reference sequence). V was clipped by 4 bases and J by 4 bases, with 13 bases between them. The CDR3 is CASSTEGLIYGYTF. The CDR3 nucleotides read TGTGCCAGTAGTACTGAGGGTCTAATCTATGGCTACACCTTC.

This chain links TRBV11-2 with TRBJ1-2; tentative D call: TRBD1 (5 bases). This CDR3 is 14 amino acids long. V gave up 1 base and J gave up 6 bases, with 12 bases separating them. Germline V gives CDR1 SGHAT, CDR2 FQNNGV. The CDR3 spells CASSLGTTANGYTF. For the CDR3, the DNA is TGTGCCAGCAGCTTAGGGACGACAGCCAATGGCTACACCTTC.

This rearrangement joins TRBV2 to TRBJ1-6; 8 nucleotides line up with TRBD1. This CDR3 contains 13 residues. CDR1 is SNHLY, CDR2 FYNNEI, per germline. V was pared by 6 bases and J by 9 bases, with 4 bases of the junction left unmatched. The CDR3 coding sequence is TGTGCCAGCAGCGACAGGGGCGGTTCACCCCTCCACTTT. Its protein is CASSDRGGSPLHF.

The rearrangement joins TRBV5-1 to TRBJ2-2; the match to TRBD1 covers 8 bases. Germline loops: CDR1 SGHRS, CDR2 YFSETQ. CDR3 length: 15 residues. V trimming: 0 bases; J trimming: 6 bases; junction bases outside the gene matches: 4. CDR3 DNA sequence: TGCGCCAGCAGCTTGGCGGGACAGGTGTCCGGGGAGCTGTTTTTT. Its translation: CASSLAGQVSGELFF.

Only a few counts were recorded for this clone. Here the CDR3 DNA reads TGTGCCAGTTCCAAGGGCACAGGGACAGATACGCAGTATTTT. Encoded protein: CASSKGTGTDTQYF. The chain joins TRBV19 to TRBJ2-3; tentative D call: TRBD1 (6 bases). The germline V and J ends were trimmed by 8 bases and 3 bases, with 15 bases remaining between them. This CDR3 comprises 14 residues. Germline-derived CDR1 and CDR2 are LNHDA and SQIVND (reference sequence).

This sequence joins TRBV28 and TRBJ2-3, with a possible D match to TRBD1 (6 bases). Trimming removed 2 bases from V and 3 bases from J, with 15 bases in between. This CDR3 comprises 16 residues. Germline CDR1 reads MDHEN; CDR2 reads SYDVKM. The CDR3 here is CASSLGRWGRTDTQYF. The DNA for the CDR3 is TGTGCCAGCAGTTTAGGTAGATGGGGGCGTACAGATACGCAGTATTTT.

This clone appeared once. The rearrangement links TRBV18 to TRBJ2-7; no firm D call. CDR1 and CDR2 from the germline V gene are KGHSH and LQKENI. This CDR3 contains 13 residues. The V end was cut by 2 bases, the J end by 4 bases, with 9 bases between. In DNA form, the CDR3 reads TGTGCCAGCTCACCAGGTTTGCAGTACGAGCAGTACTTC. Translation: CASSPGLQYEQYF.

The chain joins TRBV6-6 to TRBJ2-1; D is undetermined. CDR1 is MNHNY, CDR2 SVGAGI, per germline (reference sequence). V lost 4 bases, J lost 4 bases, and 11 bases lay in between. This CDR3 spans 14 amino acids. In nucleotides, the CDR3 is TGTGCCAGCAGTTCCCGGAGTCGTTACAATGAGCAGTTCTTC. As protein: CASSSRSRYNEQFF.

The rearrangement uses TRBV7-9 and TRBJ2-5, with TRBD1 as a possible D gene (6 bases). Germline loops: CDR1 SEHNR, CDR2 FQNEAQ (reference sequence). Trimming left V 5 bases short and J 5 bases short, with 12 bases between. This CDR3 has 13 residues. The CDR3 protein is CASSQTGSETQYF. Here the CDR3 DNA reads TGTGCCAGCAGCCAAACAGGGTCGGAGACCCAGTACTTC.

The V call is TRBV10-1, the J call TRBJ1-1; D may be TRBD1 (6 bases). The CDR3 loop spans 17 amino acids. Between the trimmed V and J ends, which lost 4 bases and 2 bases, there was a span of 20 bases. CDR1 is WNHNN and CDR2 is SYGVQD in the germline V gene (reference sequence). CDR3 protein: CASSGPALGALNTEAFF. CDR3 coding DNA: TGCGCCAGCAGTGGTCCAGCATTGGGGGCCTTAAACACTGAAGCTTTCTTT.

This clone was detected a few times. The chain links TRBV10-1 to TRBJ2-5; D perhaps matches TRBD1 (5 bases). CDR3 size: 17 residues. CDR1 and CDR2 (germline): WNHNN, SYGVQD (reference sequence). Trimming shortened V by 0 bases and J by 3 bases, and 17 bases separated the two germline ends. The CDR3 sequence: CASSESTLGVSEETQYF. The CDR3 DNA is TGCGCCAGCAGTGAGTCGACCTTAGGGGTATCGGAAGAGACCCAGTACTTC.

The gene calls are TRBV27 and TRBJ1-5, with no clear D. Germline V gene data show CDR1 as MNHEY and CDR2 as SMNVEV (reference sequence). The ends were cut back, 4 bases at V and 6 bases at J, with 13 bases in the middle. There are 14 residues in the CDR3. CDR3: CASSWTGGTQPQHF. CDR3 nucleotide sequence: TGTGCCAGCAGTTGGACGGGAGGTACTCAGCCCCAGCATTTT.

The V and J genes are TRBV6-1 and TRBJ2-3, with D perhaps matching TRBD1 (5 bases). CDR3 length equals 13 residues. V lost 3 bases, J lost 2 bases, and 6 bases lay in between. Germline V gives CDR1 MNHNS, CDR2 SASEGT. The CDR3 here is CASSETDTDTQYF. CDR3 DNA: TGTGCCAGCAGTGAGACAGACACAGATACGCAGTATTTT.